Each of the 26 T cell receptor beta chains below was sequenced from the same sample in a study of shared clonotypes between healthy human individuals (TCRdb year 2020). The library was prepared using the immunoSEQ multiplex PCR assay. Held by TCRdb, this immuneACCESS table contains in-frame sequences only and omits some clones. Under half of the omission traces to an unresolved V gene where checked; the cause of the rest is unknown. For this sample there are approximately 720,000 clones; roughly 70% appear just once. About 2% of the sample goes to the ten largest clones. Sequencing was performed on memory CD4+ T cells sorted from blood. The sample's cell subset or site label, decoded: CD45RA-negative fraction. These receptors all stem from a woman aged 30 to 39 in good health.

The chain uses TRBV4-1 and TRBJ2-5; 9 nucleotides agree with TRBD2. The germline CDR1 and CDR2 sequences are MGHRA and YSYEKL. This CDR3 is 15 amino acids long. Unmatched junction bases numbered 8, after V lost 4 bases and J lost 5 bases. The CDR3 reads CASSPIAGEVETQYF. In DNA form, the CDR3 reads TGCGCCAGCAGCCCGATAGCGGGAGAAGTGGAGACCCAGTACTTC.

The rearrangement links TRBV19 to TRBJ2-3, with TRBD2 matching over 10 bases. The CDR3 contains 16 residues. J was trimmed by 5 bases and V by 6 bases; bases with no gene match: 11. Germline values: CDR1 LNHDA, CDR2 SQIVND (reference sequence). The CDR3 is CASSPGLAGDRDTQYF. In DNA, the CDR3 is TGTGCCAGTAGCCCGGGCCTAGCGGGAGACAGAGATACGCAGTATTTT.

The V and J genes are TRBV28 and TRBJ2-3, with 8 positions matching TRBD2. With V trimmed by 2 bases and J by 4 bases, 20 bases remained unmatched. Germline values: CDR1 MDHEN, CDR2 SYDVKM. This CDR3 contains 20 residues. CDR3 in amino acids: CASSLGRTSRIGQHADTQYF. DNA for the CDR3: TGTGCCAGCAGTTTAGGAAGGACTAGCCGAATAGGACAGCACGCAGATACGCAGTATTTT.

The chain is built from TRBV5-1 and TRBJ2-7; 8 bases fit TRBD2. This CDR3 has 13 amino acids. Germline V lookup: CDR1 SGHRS, CDR2 YFSETQ. With 4 bases clipped from V and 5 bases from J, the junction kept 5 bases outside the gene matches. CDR3 residues: CASSPGTSNEQYF. In DNA, the CDR3 is TGCGCCAGCAGCCCCGGGACTAGTAACGAGCAGTACTTC.

The chain carries TRBV6-1 and TRBJ2-1; D may be TRBD2 (6 bases). With 6 bases removed from V and 4 bases from J, the gap between germline ends came to 16 bases. CDR1 is MNHNS and CDR2 is SASEGT in the germline V gene. The CDR3 runs 15 residues. The DNA of the CDR3 is TGTGCCAGCAGACCAACTAGCCTGAGATACAATGAGCAGTTCTTC. Amino acid sequence: CASRPTSLRYNEQFF.

The V and J genes are TRBV7-8 and TRBJ2-1, with 7 positions matching TRBD1. Germline loops: CDR1 SGHVS, CDR2 FQNEAQ. V lost 2 bases and J lost 9; bases outside the gene matches: 7. The CDR3 runs 14 residues. CDR3 nucleotide sequence: TGTGCCAGCAGCTTACGACAGGGCGTAGGTGAGCAGTTCTTC. Residues: CASSLRQGVGEQFF.

The rearrangement links TRBV19 to TRBJ1-4; possible D gene TRBD1, 5 bases. This CDR3 has 14 residues. Germline V CDR1 and CDR2: LNHDA, SQIVND (reference sequence). Deletions cut 3 bases from V and 7 bases from J, with 12 bases between. The CDR3 sequence: CASSILGTIEKLFF. The CDR3 nucleotides are TGTGCCAGTAGTATCCTGGGGACCATTGAAAAACTGTTTTTT.

This clone was seen more than once but under ten times. The V and J genes are TRBV7-9 and TRBJ1-1; no definite D call. Germline V lookup: CDR1 SEHNR, CDR2 FQNEAQ (reference sequence). V was pared by 6 bases and J by 3 bases, with 8 bases between. The CDR3 contains 12 residues. The CDR3 protein is CASSLEDTEAFF. The CDR3 coding sequence is TGTGCCAGCAGTCTAGAGGACACTGAAGCTTTCTTT. The variable domain in full, with the rest retrieved from reference TRBV7-9 and TRBJ1-1, is DTGVSQNPRHKITKRGQNVTFRCDPISEHNRLYWYRQTLGQGPEFLTYFQNEAQLEKSRLLSDRFSAERPKGSFSTLEIQRTEQGDSAMYLCASSLEDTEAFFGQGTRLTVV.

The chain links TRBV7-8 to TRBJ2-7, with TRBD1 matching 7 bases. V dropped 5 bases and J dropped 5; count of bases not matched to a gene: 6. CDR3 size: 13 residues. From germline, CDR1 is SGHVS and CDR2 FQNEAQ. The CDR3 DNA sequence: TGTGCCAGCAGCGGGGGACAGATCAACGAGCAGTACTTC. Translating it yields CASSGGQINEQYF. The entire variable domain, with the rest obtained from reference TRBV7-8 and TRBJ2-7, is as follows: GAGVSQSPRYKVAKRGQDVALRCDPISGHVSLFWYQQALGQGPEFLTYFQNEAQLDKSGLPSDRFFAERPEGSVSTLKIQRTQQEDSAVYLCASSGGQINEQYFGPGTRLTVT.

This chain connects TRBV29-1 to TRBJ2-1; unclear D gene. Germline CDR1 and CDR2: SQVTM and ANQGSEA. This CDR3 region has 15 residues. With 5 bases removed from V and 3 bases from J, the gap between germline ends came to 17 bases. CDR3 bases: TGCAGCGTTCGACTCCCCCGAGCCAACTACAATGAGCAGTTCTTC. This sequence encodes CSVRLPRANYNEQFF.

The sample holds one count of this clone. The sample contains more than one DNA sequence encoding this CDR3. The V call is TRBV18, the J call TRBJ2-7, with D unresolved. The CDR3 is 12 residues long. Germline V gene lookup returns CDR1 KGHSH and CDR2 LQKENI. Trimming removed 6 bases at V and 3 bases at J, with 9 bases between. In DNA form, the CDR3 reads TGTGCCAGCTCGCCCAATGGCTACGAGCAGTACTTC. Translated: CASSPNGYEQYF.

The J gene is TRBJ2-1, the V gene TRBV5-1; D is undetermined. Deletions cut 5 bases from V and 0 bases from J, with 9 bases between. This CDR3 comprises 14 residues. Looked up from germline, CDR1 is SGHRS and CDR2 is YFSETQ. CDR3 sequence reads: CASRTMVSYNEQFF. The DNA for the CDR3 is TGCGCCAGCAGGACGATGGTCTCCTACAATGAGCAGTTCTTC. Combining the CDR3 with reference TRBV5-1 and TRBJ2-1 gives the whole variable domain KAGVTQTPRYLIKTRGQQVTLSCSPISGHRSVSWYQQTPGQGLQFLFEYFSETQRNKGNFPGRFSGRQFSNSRSEMNVSTLELGDSALYLCASRTMVSYNEQFFGPGTRLTVL.

This rearrangement joins TRBV19 to TRBJ1-4; no definite D call. Germline V gives CDR1 LNHDA, CDR2 SQIVND (reference sequence). V was cut by 1 base and J by 13 bases, with 10 bases left in between. The CDR3 runs 12 residues. CDR3 nucleotides: TGTGCCAGTAGTATAGGGATCGGAAGACTGTTTTTT. Translated: CASSIGIGRLFF.

The chain joins TRBV6-1 to TRBJ1-5; weak D call: TRBD1 (5 bases). CDR1 MNHNS and CDR2 SASEGT come from the germline V gene. V lost 6 bases, J lost 6 bases, and 18 bases lay in between. This CDR3 comprises 15 residues. Here the CDR3 DNA reads TGTGCCAGCAGGAGACGGCAGGGTCCGACTCAGCCCCAGCATTTT. Encoded protein: CASRRRQGPTQPQHF.

This chain uses TRBV28 with TRBJ2-1; TRBD2 agrees at 9 bases. The CDR3 loop spans 12 amino acids. The V gene's germline CDR1 is MDHEN and CDR2 SYDVKM. Losses at the gene ends were 5 bases for V and 9 bases for J; bases not matched to a gene: 2. The CDR3 reads CASSQLAGEQFF. CDR3 nucleotide sequence: TGTGCCAGCAGTCAACTAGCGGGTGAGCAGTTCTTC.

This clone appeared a few times. The rearrangement links TRBV11-3 to TRBJ2-3, with D possibly TRBD1 on 5 matching bases. Between the trimmed V and J ends, which lost 4 bases and 9 bases, there was a span of 11 bases. This CDR3 is 12 amino acids long. Germline V gene sequence: CDR1 SGHNT, CDR2 YENEEA. CDR3 DNA sequence: TGTGCCAGCAGCTCCCCCCAGGGAACGCAGTATTTT. Translation gives CASSSPQGTQYF.

Here the CDR3 reads CASSLASGGHYGYTF. The CDR3 nucleotides are TGTGCCAGCAGCTTAGCAAGTGGTGGCCACTATGGCTACACCTTC. The V call is TRBV7-2, the J call TRBJ1-2; no firm D call. V gave up 0 bases and J gave up 3 bases, with 11 bases separating them. Germline CDR1 and CDR2: SGHTA and FQGNSA. The CDR3 is 15 residues long.

This clone was recorded a few times. Other DNA sequences in this specimen translate into the identical CDR3. This rearrangement joins TRBV27 to TRBJ1-2; perhaps TRBD1 as D (6 bases). This CDR3 comprises 14 residues. The germline V gene has CDR1 MNHEY and CDR2 SMNVEV (reference sequence). Trimming pared 5 bases from V and 2 bases from J, leaving 12 bases between. CDR3 DNA: TGTGCCAGCAGTAGCGGTACAGGGAACTATGGCTACACCTTC. This encodes CASSSGTGNYGYTF.

The gene calls are TRBV2 and TRBJ2-5; no definite D call. This CDR3 has 11 residues. Trimming removed 6 bases from V and 7 bases from J, with 9 bases in between. Per the germline V gene, CDR1 is SNHLY and CDR2 is FYNNEI. The CDR3 nucleotides read TGTGCCAGCAGATGGAGTGGGACCCAGTACTTC. It is translated as CASRWSGTQYF.

This chain joins TRBV5-1 and TRBJ2-7; D perhaps matches TRBD1 (6 bases). The CDR3 length is 14 residues. The V end lost 2 bases, the J end lost 2 bases, and 11 bases lay between the germline ends. CDR1 is SGHRS, CDR2 YFSETQ, per germline. The CDR3 nucleotides are TGCGCCAGCAGCTTTGGGGACAAGACCTACGAGCAGTACTTC. Its translation: CASSFGDKTYEQYF.

The chain uses TRBV11-2 and TRBJ2-3, with 11 bases aligning to TRBD1. Germline assignment: CDR1 SGHAT and CDR2 FQNNGV. This CDR3 contains 15 residues. Trimming cost V 5 bases and J 4 bases; bases outside gene matches: 5. The CDR3 is CASSLGTGGADTQYF. In nucleotides, the CDR3 is TGTGCCAGCAGCCTAGGGACAGGGGGAGCAGATACGCAGTATTTT.

This chain connects TRBV28 to TRBJ2-7, with 13 bases identical to TRBD2. The CDR3 has 15 amino acids. Germline loops: CDR1 MDHEN, CDR2 SYDVKM. J lost 3 bases, V lost 11 bases, and 10 bases had no gene match. CDR3 sequence (DNA): TGTGCCGGGGGAAGGACTAGCGGGAGTATCTACGAGCAGTACTTC. As protein: CAGGRTSGSIYEQYF.

The chain employs TRBV2 and TRBJ1-2, with 8 bases aligning to TRBD1. In germline, CDR1 is SNHLY, CDR2 FYNNEI. V was clipped by 4 bases and J by 4 bases; unmatched bases: 5. CDR3 length equals 14 residues. The CDR3 sequence is CASSGQGAPYGYTF. The CDR3 nucleotides read TGTGCCAGCAGTGGGCAGGGGGCTCCCTATGGCTACACCTTC.

This clone was counted many times. This CDR3 reads CASSEGQGAPGELFF. DNA of the CDR3: TGTGCCAGCAGTGAGGGACAGGGGGCCCCCGGGGAGCTGTTTTTT. The V and J genes are TRBV6-1 and TRBJ2-2; 12 bases map to TRBD1. Germline trimming cut 3 bases from V and 6 bases from J; bases unmatched to any gene: 2. The CDR3 is 15 amino acids. The germline gives CDR1 MNHNS, CDR2 SASEGT.

The rearrangement uses TRBV2 and TRBJ1-2, with D possibly matching TRBD1 (5 bases). Germline CDR1 SNHLY, CDR2 FYNNEI. The CDR3 is 14 residues long. V lost 8 bases, J lost 4 bases, and 17 bases lay in between. CDR3 nucleotide sequence: TGTGCCAGCTGGCTGGGGGGTGGGATCTATGGCTACACCTTC. It translates to CASWLGGGIYGYTF.

This clone has a single count. The V call is TRBV5-1, the J call TRBJ2-7; 7 bases agree with TRBD2. The CDR3 spans 15 residues. The V and J ends lost 4 bases and 7 bases, in that order; junction bases with no gene match: 14. CDR1 and CDR2 from the germline V gene are SGHRS and YFSETQ. As DNA, the CDR3 is TGCGCCAGCAGCGAAGGGAGGGAGTCCTCTCGGGAGCAGTACTTC. It encodes CASSEGRESSREQYF.